One TCR beta chain is described in this entry. Its antigen is not identified. This sample is drawn from a study of cytomegalovirus exposure and HLA in healthy donors. Study results and limitations: Trimming of TCR beta V- and J-genes showed a link, identified in a later analysis, to a missense DCLRE1C variant.

Healthy bone marrow donors formed the donor group. PCR used 60 Vbeta primers and 13 Jbeta primers. Assay: immunoSEQ multiplex PCR; the TCRdb copy retains only in-frame clones and omits some. The data hold 150,000 to 200,000 clones, with 78% observed a single time. Germline values: CDR1 MDHEN, CDR2 SYDVKM. The ends were cut back, 5 bases at V and 2 bases at J, with 8 bases in the middle. This CDR3 is built from 13 residues. The J gene is TRBJ2-3, the V gene TRBV28; D gene unclear. The receptor was isolated from a woman aged 25 to 39 in good health and CMV-seropositive. Material for sequencing was PBMCs. Here the CDR3 DNA reads TGTGCCAGCAGTGCTAGATTCACAGATACGCAGTATTTT. This codes for CASSARFTDTQYF.